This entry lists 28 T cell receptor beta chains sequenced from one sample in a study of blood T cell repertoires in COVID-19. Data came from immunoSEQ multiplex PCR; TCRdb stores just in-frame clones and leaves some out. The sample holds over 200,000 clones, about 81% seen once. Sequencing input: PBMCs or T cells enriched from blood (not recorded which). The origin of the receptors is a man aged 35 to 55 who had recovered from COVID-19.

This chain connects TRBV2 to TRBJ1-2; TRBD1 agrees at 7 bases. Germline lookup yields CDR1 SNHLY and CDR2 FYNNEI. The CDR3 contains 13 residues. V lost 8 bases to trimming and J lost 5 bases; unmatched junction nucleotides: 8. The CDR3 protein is CASLRDRTYGYTF. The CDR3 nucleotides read TGTGCCAGCCTGAGGGACAGAACTTATGGCTACACCTTC.

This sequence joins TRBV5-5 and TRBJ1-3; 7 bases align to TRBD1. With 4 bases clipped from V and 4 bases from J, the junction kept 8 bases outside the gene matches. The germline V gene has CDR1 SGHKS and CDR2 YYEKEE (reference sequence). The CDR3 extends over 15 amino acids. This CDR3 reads CASSTRDSGGNTIYF. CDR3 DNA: TGTGCCAGCAGCACGCGGGACAGCGGGGGAAACACCATATATTTT.

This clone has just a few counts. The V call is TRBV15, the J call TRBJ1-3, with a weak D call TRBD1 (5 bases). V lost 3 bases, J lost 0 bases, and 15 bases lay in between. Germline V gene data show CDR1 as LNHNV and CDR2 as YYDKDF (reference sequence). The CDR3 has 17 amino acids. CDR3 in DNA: TGTGCCACCAGCAGCCCCACCCCGGGACTCTCTGGAAACACCATATATTTT. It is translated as CATSSPTPGLSGNTIYF.

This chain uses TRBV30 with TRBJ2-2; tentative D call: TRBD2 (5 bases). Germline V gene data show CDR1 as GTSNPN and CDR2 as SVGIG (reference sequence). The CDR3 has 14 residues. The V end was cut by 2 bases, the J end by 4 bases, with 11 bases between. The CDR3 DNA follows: TGTGCCTGGAGTCACGGGGAAATCACCGGGGAGCTGTTTTTT. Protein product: CAWSHGEITGELFF. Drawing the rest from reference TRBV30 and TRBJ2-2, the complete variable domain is SQTIHQWPATLVQPVGSPLSLECTVEGTSNPNLYWYRQAAGRGLQLLFYSVGIGQISSEVPQNLSASRPQDRQFILSSKKLLLSDSGFYLCAWSHGEITGELFFGEGSRLTVL.

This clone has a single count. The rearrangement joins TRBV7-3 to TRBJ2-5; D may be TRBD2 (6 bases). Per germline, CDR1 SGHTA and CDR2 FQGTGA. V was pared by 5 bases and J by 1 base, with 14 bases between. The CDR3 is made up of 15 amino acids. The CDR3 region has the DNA TGTGCCAGCAGCCTTGTGGGGGGAGGCCAAGAGACCCAGTACTTC. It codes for CASSLVGGGQETQYF.

The CDR3 here is CAISQLLAGNTDTQYF. The CDR3, as DNA: TGTGCCATCAGTCAACTACTAGCGGGGAACACAGATACGCAGTATTTT. The chain is built from TRBV10-3 and TRBJ2-3; the match to TRBD2 covers 10 bases. Germline-derived CDR1 and CDR2 are ENHRY and SYGVKD. The J segment lost 2 bases and the V segment lost 5 bases, leaving 7 bases of the junction unmatched. The CDR3 has 16 amino acids.

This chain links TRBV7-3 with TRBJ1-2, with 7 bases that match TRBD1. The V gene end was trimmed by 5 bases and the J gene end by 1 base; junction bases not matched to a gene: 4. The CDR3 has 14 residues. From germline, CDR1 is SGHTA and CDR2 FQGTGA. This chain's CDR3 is CASSPGDSNYGYTF. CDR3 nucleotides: TGTGCCAGCAGCCCTGGGGACAGTAACTATGGCTACACCTTC.

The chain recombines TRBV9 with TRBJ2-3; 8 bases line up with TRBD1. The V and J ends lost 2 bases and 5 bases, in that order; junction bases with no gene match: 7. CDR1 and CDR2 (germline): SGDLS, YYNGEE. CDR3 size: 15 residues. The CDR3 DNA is TGTGCCAGCAGCGTTATGCAGGGGGCCGGAGATACGCAGTATTTT. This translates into CASSVMQGAGDTQYF.

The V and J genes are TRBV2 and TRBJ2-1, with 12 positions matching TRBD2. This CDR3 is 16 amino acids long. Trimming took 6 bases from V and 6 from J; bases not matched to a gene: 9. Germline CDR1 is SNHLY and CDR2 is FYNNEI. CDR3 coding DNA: TGTGCCAGCAGGGTGACTAGCGGGGGATGGCGCAATGAGCAGTTCTTC. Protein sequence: CASRVTSGGWRNEQFF.

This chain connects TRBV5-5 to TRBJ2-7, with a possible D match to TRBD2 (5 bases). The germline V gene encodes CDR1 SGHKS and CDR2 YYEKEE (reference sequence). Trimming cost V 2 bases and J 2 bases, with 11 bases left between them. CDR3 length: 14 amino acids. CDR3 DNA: TGTGCCAGCAGCTTTTCCCGGGGAACCTACGAGCAGTACTTC. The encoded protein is CASSFSRGTYEQYF.

The CDR3 region has the DNA TGTGCCTGCACTCGGGGACTAGCTTTAGAAGAGACCCAGTACTTC. It specifies CACTRGLALEETQYF. The rearrangement uses TRBV30 and TRBJ2-5, with 9 bases that match TRBD2. The CDR3 has 15 amino acids. The V and J ends lost 6 bases and 3 bases, in that order; junction bases with no gene match: 11. Germline values: CDR1 GTSNPN, CDR2 SVGIG (reference sequence).

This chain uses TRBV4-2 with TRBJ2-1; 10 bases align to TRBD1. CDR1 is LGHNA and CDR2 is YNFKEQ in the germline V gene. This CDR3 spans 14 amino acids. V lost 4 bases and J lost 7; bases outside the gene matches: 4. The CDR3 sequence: CASSPWTGGNEQFF. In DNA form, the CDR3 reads TGTGCCAGCAGCCCCTGGACAGGGGGAAATGAGCAGTTCTTC.

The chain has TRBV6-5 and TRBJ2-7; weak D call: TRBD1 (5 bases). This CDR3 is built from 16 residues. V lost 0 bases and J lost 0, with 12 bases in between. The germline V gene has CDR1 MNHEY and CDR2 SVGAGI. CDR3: CASSYSSLGLSYEQYF. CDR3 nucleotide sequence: TGTGCCAGCAGTTACTCGTCGTTGGGGCTCTCCTACGAGCAGTACTTC.

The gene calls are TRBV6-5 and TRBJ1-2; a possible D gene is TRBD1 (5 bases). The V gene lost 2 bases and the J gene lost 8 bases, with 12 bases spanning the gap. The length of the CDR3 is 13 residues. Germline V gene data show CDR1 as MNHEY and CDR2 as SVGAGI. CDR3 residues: CASSYQWGGGYTF. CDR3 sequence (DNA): TGTGCCAGCAGTTACCAGTGGGGGGGAGGCTACACCTTC.

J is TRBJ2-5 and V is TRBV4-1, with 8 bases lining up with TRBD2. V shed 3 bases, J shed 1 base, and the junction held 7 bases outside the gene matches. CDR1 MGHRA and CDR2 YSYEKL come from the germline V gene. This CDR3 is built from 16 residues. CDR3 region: CASSQVFSGAQETQYF. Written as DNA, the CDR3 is TGCGCCAGCAGCCAGGTTTTTAGCGGGGCCCAAGAGACCCAGTACTTC.

The CDR3 DNA is TGTGCCAGCAGGATCTTAGCCGGGGAGCTGTTTTTT. It encodes CASRILAGELFF. The genes are TRBV27 and TRBJ2-2; unclear D gene. V was clipped by 6 bases and J by 6 bases, with 8 bases between them. Germline lookup yields CDR1 MNHEY and CDR2 SMNVEV (reference sequence). The CDR3 is 12 residues long.

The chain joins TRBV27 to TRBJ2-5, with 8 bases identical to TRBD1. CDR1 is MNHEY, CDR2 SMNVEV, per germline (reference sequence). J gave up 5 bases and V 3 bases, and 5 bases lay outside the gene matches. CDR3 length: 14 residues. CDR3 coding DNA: TGTGCCAGCAGTTTCGACAGGGGCTGGGAGACCCAGTACTTC. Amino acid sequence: CASSFDRGWETQYF.

CDR3 residues: CASSLTGRGAGYTF. The CDR3 DNA reads as TGTGCCAGCAGCTTAACGGGCAGGGGGGCTGGCTACACCTTC. This chain connects TRBV7-8 to TRBJ1-2; 7 bases are a match to TRBD1. Germline assignment: CDR1 SGHVS and CDR2 FQNEAQ. The J segment lost 7 bases and the V segment lost 2 bases, leaving 7 bases of the junction unmatched. CDR3 length: 14 residues. The full variable domain, its missing parts supplied by reference TRBV7-8 and TRBJ1-2, is GAGVSQSPRYKVAKRGQDVALRCDPISGHVSLFWYQQALGQGPEFLTYFQNEAQLDKSGLPSDRFFAERPEGSVSTLKIQRTQQEDSAVYLCASSLTGRGAGYTFGSGTRLTVV.

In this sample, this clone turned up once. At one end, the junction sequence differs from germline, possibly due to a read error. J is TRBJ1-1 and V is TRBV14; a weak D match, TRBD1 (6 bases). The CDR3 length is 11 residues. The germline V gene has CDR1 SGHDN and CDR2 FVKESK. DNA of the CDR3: TGCACAGGGTGTTTTGGCACTGAAGCTTTCTTT. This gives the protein CTGCFGTEAFF.

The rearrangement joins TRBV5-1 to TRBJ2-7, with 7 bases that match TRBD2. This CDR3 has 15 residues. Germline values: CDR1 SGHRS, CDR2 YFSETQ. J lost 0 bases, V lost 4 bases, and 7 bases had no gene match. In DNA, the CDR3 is TGCGCCAGCAGCCCGGAGGGGAGGGACTCCTACGAGCAGTACTTC. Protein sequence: CASSPEGRDSYEQYF. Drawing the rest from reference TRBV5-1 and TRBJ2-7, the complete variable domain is KAGVTQTPRYLIKTRGQQVTLSCSPISGHRSVSWYQQTPGQGLQFLFEYFSETQRNKGNFPGRFSGRQFSNSRSEMNVSTLELGDSALYLCASSPEGRDSYEQYFGPGTRLTVT.

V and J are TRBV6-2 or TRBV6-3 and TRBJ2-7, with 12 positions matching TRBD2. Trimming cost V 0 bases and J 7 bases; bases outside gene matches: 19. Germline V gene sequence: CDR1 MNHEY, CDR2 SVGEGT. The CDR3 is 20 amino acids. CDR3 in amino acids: CASSYSRISGLAGHLSEQYF. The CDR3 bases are TGTGCCAGCAGTTACTCGAGAATCAGTGGACTAGCGGGACATTTGAGTGAGCAGTACTTC.

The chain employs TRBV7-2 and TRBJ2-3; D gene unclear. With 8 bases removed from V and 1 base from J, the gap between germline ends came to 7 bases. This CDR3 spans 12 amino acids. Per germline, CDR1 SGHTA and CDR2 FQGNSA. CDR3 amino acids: CASGRGTDTQYF. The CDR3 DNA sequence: TGTGCCAGCGGTCGGGGCACAGATACGCAGTATTTT.

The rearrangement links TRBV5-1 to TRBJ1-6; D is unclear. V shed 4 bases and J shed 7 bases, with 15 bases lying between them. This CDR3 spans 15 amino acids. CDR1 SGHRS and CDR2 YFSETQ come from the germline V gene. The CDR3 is CASSNPGVGNSPLHF. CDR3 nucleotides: TGCGCCAGCAGCAACCCCGGGGTAGGGAATTCACCCCTCCACTTT.

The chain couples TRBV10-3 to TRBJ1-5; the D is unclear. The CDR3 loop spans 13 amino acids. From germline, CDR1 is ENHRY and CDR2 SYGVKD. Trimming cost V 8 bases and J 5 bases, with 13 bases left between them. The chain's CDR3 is CAIRPVEDQPQHF. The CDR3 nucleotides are TGTGCCATCCGACCGGTAGAGGATCAGCCCCAGCATTTT.

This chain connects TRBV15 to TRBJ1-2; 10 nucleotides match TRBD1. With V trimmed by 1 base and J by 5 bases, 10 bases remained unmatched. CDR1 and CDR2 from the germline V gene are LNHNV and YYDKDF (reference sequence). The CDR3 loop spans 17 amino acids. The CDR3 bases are TGTGCCACCAGCAGAGGGGACTGGGACAGGGGAGGATATGGCTACACCTTC. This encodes CATSRGDWDRGGYGYTF.

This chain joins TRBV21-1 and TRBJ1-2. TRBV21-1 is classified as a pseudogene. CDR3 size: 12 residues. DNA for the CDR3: TGTGCCAGCAGCAAAATCGAGCCTCGAGAGACCTTC. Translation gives CASSKIEPRETF.

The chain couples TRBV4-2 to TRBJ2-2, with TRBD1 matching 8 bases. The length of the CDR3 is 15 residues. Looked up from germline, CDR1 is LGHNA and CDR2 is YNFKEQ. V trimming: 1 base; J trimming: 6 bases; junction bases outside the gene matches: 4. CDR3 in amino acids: CASSQAGQGAGELFF. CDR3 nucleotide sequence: TGTGCCAGCAGCCAAGCCGGACAGGGAGCCGGGGAGCTGTTTTTT.

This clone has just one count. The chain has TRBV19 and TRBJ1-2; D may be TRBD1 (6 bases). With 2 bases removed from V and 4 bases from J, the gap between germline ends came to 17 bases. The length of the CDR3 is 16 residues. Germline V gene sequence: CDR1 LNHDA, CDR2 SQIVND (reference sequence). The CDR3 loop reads CASSIPWTDGGYGYTF. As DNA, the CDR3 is TGTGCCAGTAGTATACCCTGGACAGATGGGGGCTATGGCTACACCTTC. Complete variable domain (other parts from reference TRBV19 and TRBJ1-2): DGGITQSPKYLFRKEGQNVTLSCEQNLNHDAMYWYRQDPGQGLRLIYYSQIVNDFQKGDIAEGYSVSREKKESFPLTVTSAQKNPTAFYLCASSIPWTDGGYGYTFGSGTRLTVV.